This T cell receptor (beta chain) was observed in a study of beta chain features in type 1 diabetes (dated by TCRdb to the late 2010s). About the full investigation: Patients and healthy donors did not differ in mean age, gender distribution, total cell number or subset yield. Whereas all 30 or so donors provided naive and central memory subsets, regulatory and stem cell-like memory subsets were isolated from just 8 patients and roughly eight healthy donors. In the study, TCRB repertoires of sorted circulating CD4+ T cell subsets from recently diagnosed type 1 diabetes patients were compared with those of matched healthy donors. A total of 85 million to 140 million sorted cells were examined across all samples, and a strong correlation was observed between cell number per subset and RNA yield. What the study reported, not specific to this receptor: Because cDNA rather than genomic DNA was sequenced, highly expressing activated cells could have been over-represented, although no difference in activation and CD3 levels was found between groups. At VDJ recombination sites, patients with type 1 diabetes made fewer insertions and deleted more nucleotides, a pattern implying thymic rearrangement abnormalities. In all four CD4+ subsets, TCRB CDR3 length was moderately but significantly shorter in type 1 diabetes patients. The naive, central memory and regulatory TCRB repertoires appeared to resemble one another more closely among patients than among healthy donors. PCR may preferentially amplify shorter templates, but because patient and control samples were amplified and corrected together, any resulting skew would affect both groups equally. Because small numbers of individuals were included in the HLA sub-analyses, any influence of HLA type on TCRB rearrangement was left unresolved.

The High Capacity cDNA Reverse Transcription Kit was used to reverse transcribe all of the isolated RNA, meaning that expressed TCRB transcripts were what got sequenced. Deep immunoSEQ sequencing was performed on naive, central memory and regulatory T cell samples, with an average of around 3.5 million total reads per sample. After sorted cells were lysed in RLT buffer, RNA was extracted with DNase-treated RNeasy Micro or Mini kits, with the choice depending on cell number. Each cell subset was processed separately to prevent cross-contamination, with patient and healthy donor samples processed together. The immunoSEQ multiplex PCR was used to amplify TCRB sequences from cDNA, yielding 87-bp fragments that span the CDR3 region. Sequencing of the amplicons was done on the Illumina HiSeq platform. The study's own analysis went as follows. PCR bias was corrected computationally using synthetic template baselines, and reads within Hamming distance 2 were collapsed, with unmergeable singletons discarded. Reads were aligned against IMGT so that V, D and J genes, CDR3 length and insertions or deletions at six rearrangement sites could be assigned. Within each subset, clonotype counts were normalized to the number of sorted cells before true diversity and Gini coefficients were calculated with the tcR R package. The overlap coefficient, calculated on TCRB nucleotide sequences, was used to quantify repertoire sharing. Out-of-frame TCRB sequences from naive cells were analyzed to stand in for the pre-selection repertoire. Entries here come from immuneACCESS through TCRdb and include only in-frame sequences with V and J called. Some clones fail to appear in such tables; in the studies checked, an unresolved V gene covers under half of the shortfall, and the cause of the remainder is unknown. Clonal size and the V and J genes are those of that table, whereas D and trimming came from the DNA. The sample data list around 300,000 clones, and 15% of these were observed just once. The ten largest account for about 0.014% of the sample.

Concerning this clone itself: Its binding antigen is unknown. Nothing much larger sits one base from this clone, and base qualities are not available. In the same sample, other DNA sequences code for this CDR3.

Between the V and J ends, shortened by 0 bases and 5 bases respectively, the junction contains 11 bases. The CDR3 sequence holds 14 residues, the cysteine and phenylalanine included. The sequence is cut down to CDR3 DNA, 42 bases in frame from base 1. Sequences SGHRS (CDR1) and YFSETQ (CDR2) are obtained from the germline V gene. A single peripheral blood draw of roughly 0.11 L on average was collected from each donor into heparinised tubes. Using a panel that included CD45RO, CCR7, CD25, CD127, CD95 and CD27, naive, central memory, regulatory and stem cell-like memory CD4+ T cells were sorted on a BD FACSAria II. All sorted populations exceeded 98% purity. PBMCs were isolated right away by Lymphoprep density gradient centrifugation and were stained directly, without culture. Samples were stained and sorted in pairs, with one healthy donor and one patient per experiment, so that batch effects were minimized.

Specimen: naive CD4+ T cells from blood. In the paper's terms, the cell subset or site label means: true naive CD4+ T cells. This clonotype was sampled from a man aged 18-30 years with type 1 diabetes. Rearrangement joined TRBV5-1 to TRBJ2-5; tentative D gene TRBD1, with 7 bases matching. The nucleotide sequence is TGCGCCAGCAGCTTGGGACAGGGAGGCGAGACCCAGTACTTC. Its protein product is CASSLGQGGETQYF.